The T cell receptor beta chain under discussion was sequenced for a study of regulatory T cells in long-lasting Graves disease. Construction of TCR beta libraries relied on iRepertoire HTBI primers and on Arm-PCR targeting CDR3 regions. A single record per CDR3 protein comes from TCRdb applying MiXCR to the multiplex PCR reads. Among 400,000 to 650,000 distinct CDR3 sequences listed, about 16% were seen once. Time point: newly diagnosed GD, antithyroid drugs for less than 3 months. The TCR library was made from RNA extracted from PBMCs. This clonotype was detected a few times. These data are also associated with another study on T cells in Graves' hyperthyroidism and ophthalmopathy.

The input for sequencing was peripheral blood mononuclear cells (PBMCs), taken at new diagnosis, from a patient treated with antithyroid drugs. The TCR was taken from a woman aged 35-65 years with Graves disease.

This CDR3 is CSARDWGGHEANQPQHF. CDR3 nucleotide sequence: TGCAGTGCTAGAGATTGGGGGGGACACGAGGCCAATCAGCCCCAGCATTTT. The rearrangement uses TRBV20-1 and TRBJ1-5; perhaps TRBD1 as D (6 bases). Per germline, CDR1 DFQATT and CDR2 SNEGSKA (reference sequence). The V end lost 0 bases, the J end lost 3 bases, and 18 bases lay between the germline ends. The CDR3 is 17 residues long.